A selection of T cell receptor beta chains follows, all from one sample in a study of neurological immune-mediated disorders. TCRdb re-called the 5' RACE reads with MiXCR, one entry per CDR3 protein. The repertoire holds some 48,000 distinct CDR3 sequences, with 10% as singletons. Specimen: PBMCs. All receptors come from a woman aged 35 to 49 with HTLV-1-associated myelopathy (HAM/TSP). The CDR3 runs from the conserved cysteine through the conserved F or W. A D gene is named only where the DNA matches it firmly. The size entry is marked missing in some rows and otherwise reads once, few, many or a size class.

TRBV6-6	many	TRBJ2-7	.	TGTGCCAGCAGTTACTCGGGCAGGGCTCATTCCTACGAGCAGTACTTC	CASSYSGRAHSYEQYF
TRBV12-3/TRBV12-4	many	TRBJ1-4	TRBD1	TGTGCCAGAACAGGGGGATGGTATGAAAAACTGTTTTTT	CARTGGWYEKLFF
TRBV27	.	TRBJ2-1	TRBD1	TGTGCCAGCAGTTTAGTGGGACAGGGTGGGCATGAGCAGTTCTTC	CASSLVGQGGHEQFF
TRBV5-1	many	TRBJ2-5	.	TGCGCCAGCCGCCCACAGGGAGAGACCCAGTACTTC	CASRPQGETQYF
TRBV15	.	TRBJ2-2	.	TGTGCCACCAGCAGAGGAAGGGTGGGCGGGGAGCTGTTTTTT	CATSRGRVGGELFF
TRBV7-2	many	TRBJ1-5	.	TGTGCCAGCAGCTTGGGACCCTATAGCAATCAGCCCCAGCATTTT	CASSLGPYSNQPQHF
TRBV6-2/TRBV6-3	many	TRBJ2-1	TRBD1	TGTGCCAGCAGTTGGCGACAGGGGTACAATGAGCAGTTCTTC	CASSWRQGYNEQFF
TRBV14	.	TRBJ1-2	.	TGTGCCAGCAGCCAGTGGACATACAACTATGGCTACTCCTTT	CASSQWTYNYGYSF
TRBV7-9	many	TRBJ2-1	.	TGTGCCAGCAGCCAGTGGAAAGGGGGGGGGAGCTCCTACAATGAGCAGTTCTTC	CASSQWKGGGSSYNEQFF
TRBV19	few	TRBJ2-1	.	TGTGCCAGTAGTCCCTACGAAGCGGCCAACAATGAGCAGTTCTTC	CASSPYEAANNEQFF
TRBV19	few	TRBJ2-7	TRBD1	TGTGCCAGTTCCGGGACAGGGTCTGGCGAGCAGTACTTC	CASSGTGSGEQYF
TRBV7-9	.	TRBJ2-7	.	TGTGCCAGCAGCTCTAGGACCCCCTACGAGCAGTACTTC	CASSSRTPYEQYF
TRBV7-2	many	TRBJ1-1	TRBD1	TGTGCCGTACACGACAGGGTTGGAGCTTTCTTT	CAVHDRVGAFF
TRBV7-3	many	TRBJ2-3	.	TGTGCCAGCAGCTTAGGCGTCGGACCCACAGATACGCAGTATTTT	CASSLGVGPTDTQYF
TRBV6-2/TRBV6-3	many	TRBJ1-2	.	TGTGCCAGCAGCTCGGGACCGAATCTCTATGGCTACACCTTC	CASSSGPNLYGYTF
TRBV6-5	many	TRBJ1-2	TRBD1	TGTGCCAGCAGACCCCCGACAGGGGGCGGGTATGGCTACACCTTC	CASRPPTGGGYGYTF
TRBV20-1	.	TRBJ1-3	TRBD1	TGCAGTGCTAGAAAAGGACAGGGGACGGGAAACACCATATATTTT	CSARKGQGTGNTIYF
TRBV19	many	TRBJ2-1	.	TGTGCCAGTAGATCGGTCACGGGGGCCATTTACAATGAGCAGTTCTTC	CASRSVTGAIYNEQFF
TRBV2	many	TRBJ1-4	.	TGTGCCAGCAGTGACAGCTCAACTAATGAAAAACTGTTTTTT	CASSDSSTNEKLFF
TRBV3-1	many	TRBJ2-7	TRBD1	TGTGCCAGCAGCCCACAACCGGGACAGGGGAACGGCTACGAGCAGTACTTC	CASSPQPGQGNGYEQYF
TRBV24-1	many	TRBJ2-3	TRBD2	TGTGCCACCGGGGGTGCAGCGGGGGTTCCAGATACGCAGTATTTT	CATGGAAGVPDTQYF
TRBV29-1	many	TRBJ1-2	.	TGCAGCGTTGACATGTATGGCTACACCTTC	CSVDMYGYTF
TRBV10-3	many	TRBJ1-2	TRBD1	TGTGCCATCAGTAACCGGGACAGGTACTATGGCTACACCTTC	CAISNRDRYYGYTF
TRBV4-1	many	TRBJ2-5	.	TGCGCCAGCAGCCAATACGAGCACGAGACCCAGTACTTC	CASSQYEHETQYF
TRBV12-3/TRBV12-4	many	TRBJ2-2	TRBD2	TGTGCCAGCAGTTTAGAGGGTAGCGGGACGACCTTGAACACCGGGGAGCTGTTTTTT	CASSLEGSGTTLNTGELFF
TRBV29-1	many	TRBJ2-2	.	TGCAGCGTTGGCTGGTCGAACACCGGGGAGCTGTTTTTT	CSVGWSNTGELFF
TRBV20-1	many	TRBJ2-1	TRBD1	TGCAGTGCCAGACGACAGGGGGCATCCTACAATGAGCAGTTCTTC	CSARRQGASYNEQFF
TRBV6-6	many	TRBJ2-1	.	TGTGCCAGCAGCAACTTTTACAATGAGCAGTTCTTC	CASSNFYNEQFF
TRBV11-2	.	TRBJ2-1	.	TGTGCCAGCAGCTACATACGACAGATCATTAGGAATGAGCAGTTCTTC	CASSYIRQIIRNEQFF
TRBV15	many	TRBJ2-5	.	TGTGCCACCAGCAGAGATGGCAGGTCTTTGGGAGAGACCCAGTACTTC	CATSRDGRSLGETQYF
TRBV14	many	TRBJ2-3	.	TGTGCCAGCAGCGACCACAATTGGGGGCAGCCAGATACGCAGTATTTT	CASSDHNWGQPDTQYF
TRBV7-6	.	TRBJ2-7	TRBD1	TGTGCCAGCAGCCTATACAGGGGAAACAACTACGAGCAGTACTTC	CASSLYRGNNYEQYF
TRBV29-1	many	TRBJ2-7	TRBD2	TGCAGCGTTGGTTTAGCGGGGGCAACTGAGCAGTACTTC	CSVGLAGATEQYF
TRBV12-3/TRBV12-4	many	TRBJ2-1	.	TGTGCCAGCATCCGCCAGGGTTCTGAGCAGTTCTTC	CASIRQGSEQFF